This T cell receptor beta chain was recorded in a study of shared clonotypes between healthy human individuals. Looking at the study overall: Every donor yielded three CD4 naive, three CD4 memory, two CD8 naive and one CD8 memory plate.

A note on this clone: Antigen specificity is unknown.

The ends were cut back, 6 bases at V and 1 base at J, with 18 bases in the middle. The length of the CDR3 is 17 residues. The germline CDR1 and CDR2 sequences are SGHAT and FQNNGV. Study-wide findings and caveats: Sequencing depth was expected to affect clonotype sharing among donors. Naive subsets generally had larger estimated richness than memory subsets.

CD8 cells regarded as naive lacked CD45RO, were positively chosen for CCR7, and omitted terminally differentiated effector memory CD45RA+ cells. Some clones are missing from TCRdb's copy, which holds only in-frame ones; the method was immunoSEQ multiplex PCR. This table holds roughly 770,000 clones, 95% to 97% found once. The receptor comes from a man between 25 and 39 years old in good health. This chain uses TRBV11-2 with TRBJ2-2; a weak D match, TRBD2 (6 bases). Sequencing used naive CD8+ T cells sorted from blood. The CDR3 sequence: CASSPGRAGRNTGELFF. CDR3 sequence (DNA): TGTGCCAGCAGTCCGGGACGGGCCGGGAGGAACACCGGGGAGCTGTTTTTT.